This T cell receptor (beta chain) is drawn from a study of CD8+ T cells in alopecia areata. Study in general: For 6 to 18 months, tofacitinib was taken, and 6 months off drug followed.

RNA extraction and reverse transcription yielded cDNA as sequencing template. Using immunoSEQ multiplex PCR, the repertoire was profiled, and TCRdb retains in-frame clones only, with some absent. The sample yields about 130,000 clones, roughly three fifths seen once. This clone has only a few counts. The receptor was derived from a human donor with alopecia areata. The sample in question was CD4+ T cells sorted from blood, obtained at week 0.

CDR3 coding DNA: TGTGCCAGCAGCACTCAGGGCAATGAGCAGTTCTTC. Its protein product is CASSTQGNEQFF. The rearrangement links TRBV6-6 to TRBJ2-1; perhaps TRBD1 as D (5 bases). Between the trimmed V and J ends, which lost 6 bases and 6 bases, there was a span of 9 bases. Germline-derived CDR1 and CDR2 are MNHNY and SVGAGI (reference sequence). CDR3 length equals 12 residues.